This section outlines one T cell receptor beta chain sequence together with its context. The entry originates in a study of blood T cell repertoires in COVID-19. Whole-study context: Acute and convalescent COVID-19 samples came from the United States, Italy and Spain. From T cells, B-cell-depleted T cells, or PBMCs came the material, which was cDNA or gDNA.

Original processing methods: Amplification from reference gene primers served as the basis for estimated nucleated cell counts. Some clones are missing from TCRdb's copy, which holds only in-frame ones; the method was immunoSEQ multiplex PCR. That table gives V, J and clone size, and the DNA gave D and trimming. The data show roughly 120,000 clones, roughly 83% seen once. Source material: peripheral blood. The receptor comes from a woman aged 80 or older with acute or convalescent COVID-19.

CDR3 sequence: CARSRRRGANTGELFF. CDR3 DNA sequence: TGTGCCAGGAGCCGTAGGCGGGGGGCGAACACCGGGGAGCTGTTTTTT. The chain has TRBV19 and TRBJ2-2, with TRBD2 matching 8 bases. This CDR3 contains 16 residues. Losses at the gene ends were 9 bases for V and 0 bases for J; bases not matched to a gene: 9. Germline loops: CDR1 LNHDA, CDR2 SQIVND (reference sequence).